Sequencing of this T cell receptor beta chain was carried out in a study of human T cells and chemical hapten exposure. At the level of the study: Diagnoses of alopecia areata, totalis or universalis occurred in mostly female patients. Whole-study findings and limits: TCRs exceeding a frequency of 1 in 1000 stayed unchanged under DPC sensitization.

Sample time point: pre-sensitization, week 0. Treatment here: therapeutic diphenylcyclopropenone sensitization with weekly scalp DPC. This clonotype has a handful of counts. As yet, its antigen is unknown. Within the library, unique molecular identifiers were attached to each individual cDNA molecule. Authors' data handling: There were a median of approximately 88,000 TCRs per sample, with a range from about 20,000 to 700,000. TCRdb fed the RACE reads into MiXCR, producing one record per CDR3 protein. The V and J calls were not made by the authors but by TCRdb's processing. Of some 330,000 distinct CDR3 sequences in the sample, around 5% were seen once. This CDR3 comprises 20 residues. V was cut by 1 base and J by 2 bases, with 26 bases left in between.

The receptor comes from a woman aged 18-29 years with alopecia areata. Some clones in this sample may be carry-over from other donors' samples. The chain couples TRBV12-3 or TRBV12-4 to TRBJ1-1, with unresolved D. The sequenced sample was whole blood, obtained in connection with sensitization to the hapten diphenylcyclopropenone (DPC). This chain's CDR3 is CASSLVSSVSWRTHNTEAFF. CDR3 DNA: TGTGCCAGCAGTTTAGTCTCCAGTGTCTCCTGGCGGACCCATAACACTGAAGCTTTCTTT.